This TCR beta chain was documented in a study of cytomegalovirus exposure and HLA in healthy donors (dated by TCRdb to between 2016 and 2019). Regarding the research as a whole: In an earlier analysis of several hundred of the donors, about 260 Gb of sequence data and approximately 120 million unique TCR beta sequences from about 179 million T cells were reported. An early release covering roughly 640 HLA-typed donors comprised around 300 gigabases of sequencing data and tens of millions of unique TCR sequences. Among the approximately 420 genotyped donors, around 79% belonged to the genetic ancestry cluster associated with self-reported Caucasian donors. The aim of the study was to test whether cataloging public T cell receptors could identify signatures of past pathogen exposure. The study profiled the T cell repertoires of 666 subjects by immunosequencing and related them to cytomegalovirus serostatus. Along with the approximately 700-subject first cohort, a separate validation cohort of approximately 110 different subjects was used. To predict cytomegalovirus infection status, the study brought together high-throughput TCR immunosequencing, statistical association of individual TCRs with disease status, and machine learning. In a later analysis, previously published TCR beta repertoires from hundreds of donors were re-analyzed and high-resolution HLA genotyping was added so that TCR occurrence patterns could be studied. The later analysis used no new phenotypic data to find candidate immune exposures, relying instead on TCR beta sequences and their occurrence across donors. An earlier analysis of fewer than 700 of the donors applied high-throughput TCR beta sequencing to assess whether each TCR beta V gene segment acted as functional or pseudogenic. Alongside the repertoire data, information on donor age, sex, ethnicity and CMV serostatus was compiled. Genome-wide SNP genotypes for about three fifths of the 666 donors were used in a later genetic analysis, which treated that subset as a discovery cohort. All discovery cohort repertoires had been generated using a single sequencing platform. HLA typing included class I and class II loci at four-digit resolution. Typing coverage differed by locus: A, B, C, DRB1 and DQB1 were typed in roughly 620-640 donors, DQA1 in about 500, DPA1 in around 600, and DPB1 in 472. About five DR-DQ haplotypes were handled as single units for association and clustering, since linkage in the cohort was strong. Among 398 genotyped donors of the cohort, an average of about 240,000 unique TCR beta nucleotide sequences were sequenced per donor, about a sixth of them non-productive.

The library was built by means of the immunoSEQ multiplex PCR assay. The multiplex PCR relied on a mix of 60 forward primers for TCR Vbeta segments and 13 reverse primers for TCR Jbeta segments. Amplification of the CDR3 region of rearranged TCR beta genes was performed with a multiplex PCR assay on genomic DNA. The Illumina HiSeq System was used to sequence the amplified TCR beta libraries as 87-base-pair reads. Per the source publication's procedure: In a later analysis, 77 million or so unique TCR beta chains were counted across the 500 to 700 repertoires, and around 10 million of these chains were shared by at least two donors. A nearest-neighbor algorithm error-corrected the raw reads and collapsed the reads into unique sequences, merging closely related sequences to remove PCR and sequencing errors. Alignment of CDR3 sequences to IMGT reference sequences was used to assign V, D and J gene segments. For a sequence to be retained, a match of at least six nucleotides was required to both a V gene segment and a J gene segment. Rearrangements were called productive when the CDR3 lacked stop codons and stayed in frame with V and J; all others were non-productive. CDR3 was defined according to IMGT convention as the region running from the second conserved V-encoded cysteine to the conserved J-encoded phenylalanine. The earlier analysis of fewer than 750 of the donors excluded sequences that lacked an unambiguous match to a single V gene segment. In an earlier analysis of 587 of the donors, V segments were called functional above 56.7% productive rearrangements and were called segregating when the between-donor standard deviation exceeded 5%. A statistical classification framework was developed to diagnose cytomegalovirus status using the catalog of TCR beta chain sequences. V and J gene assignment, in a later analysis, came from comparing TCR nucleotide sequences with IMGT/GENE-DB human TR gene sequences. In a later analysis, CDR3 sequences and most-parsimonious VDJ recombination scenarios were assigned using the TCRdist pipeline. In a later analysis, each TCR beta chain was defined by its CDR3 amino acid sequence together with its V-gene family, and reads without a unique V-gene family were excluded. In a later analysis, nearly 600 highly shared, low-generation-probability nucleotide sequences were removed to address suspected cross-contamination and a sequencing artifact. A later analysis calculated a clonal expansion index for each public chain from normalized within-repertoire ranks of inferred template counts. In a later analysis, generation probabilities were computed using a VDJ recombination model fitted to out-of-frame rearrangements, and the results were checked against IGoR. In a later analysis, hypergeometric tests were used to score TCR-TCR, TCR-HLA and TCR-CMV co-occurrence, with a repertoire-size bias correction applied to TCR pairs. To estimate false discovery rates, a later analysis permuted the HLA or CMV assignments 20 times. In a later analysis, co-occurring TCRs were grouped using DBSCAN, and TCRdist sequence similarity was added for clustering within HLA-allele-positive subsets. Repertoires with fewer than 30,000 or more than 120,000 public chains were left out of co-occurrence clustering, as were a handful of repertoires with anomalous nucleotide sharing. Here the immuneACCESS table is served through TCRdb, limited to in-frame sequences with V and J called. Missing clones are a known gap in these copies; in checked studies unresolved V genes cover under half, and the rest lacks a known reason. V and J calls and clone size are those listed in that table; D and trimming were worked out from the DNA. This sample lists 200,000 to 250,000 clones; 85% to 90% were detected once. The ten top clones hold 1.3% of the sample.

Notes on this clone: This clone's antigen is unknown. Base qualities were left out, and no much larger clone turns up one base away.

The cohort comprised hundreds of healthy bone marrow donors. All cohort members were sampled while nominally healthy, although unrecorded immune exposures were likely present. CMV serostatus was recorded as positive for almost 300 and negative for about 50% of the roughly 670 cohort members, whereas no CMV serostatus was recorded for the donor in question. Each donor provided a peripheral blood sample, and peripheral blood mononuclear cells were used for TCR beta sequencing. Genomic DNA extraction from the blood cell samples was performed with the Qiagen DNeasy Blood Extraction Kit. What the study reported, not specific to this receptor: For the cohort, immune exposure information was limited to CMV serostatus. A later analysis associated roughly 17,000 TCR beta sequences with specific HLA alleles at a false discovery rate of 0.05. According to a later analysis, parvovirus B19, influenza, CMV and Epstein-Barr virus appeared linked to several top co-occurrence clusters. The 87-base-pair reads could not distinguish some IMGT-functional V segments, including TRBV6-2 and TRBV6-3, so those segments were excluded. Correlated functional status among segregating V segments might be attributable to linkage disequilibrium, but an unknown experimental factor could not be ruled out. A cluster of highly shared sequence variants was judged likely to be a technical artifact of the sequencing pipeline. In a later analysis, the rate of TCR association differed among HLA loci, with DRB1 alleles having the most associated TCRs and HLA-C alleles having the fewest. A further reported finding was that TCR beta sequences accurately predicted the HLA-A and HLA-B alleles for most subjects in the first cohort. When HLA alleles, especially DR and DQ, strongly co-occurred, attributing TCR associations to individual alleles was difficult. The classifier was reported to diagnose cytomegalovirus status with high specificity and sensitivity in both the original and validation cohorts. A later genetic analysis reported fewer N-insertions in productive TCRs among donors in an Asian-associated ancestry cluster than the roughly 620-donor mean. Sequencing depth was assumed to be roughly uniform across donors in the presence/absence analyses, though that assumption may not hold. Because counts were too low, around 18 rarely observed V segments, including chromosome 9 orphons, were left out of the earlier analysis of a few hundred of the donors. V-gene and J-gene trimming of TCR beta chains was associated with a missense DCLRE1C variant in a later genetic analysis, and the association was replicated in an independent cohort. Only TCR beta chains were sequenced in this cohort, and the absence of alpha or paired-chain data limited detectable features. In vitro tests confirmed that a few of the cytomegalovirus-associated TCR beta chains recognize cytomegalovirus antigens. The study listed over 150 TCR beta chains as associated with cytomegalovirus. It was suggested by the authors that the approach could potentially be generalized to other disease states and immunological phenotypes. In a later analysis, HLA-associated TCR beta chains showed more clonal expansion and lower generation probabilities than non-associated chains that were equally common. In an earlier analysis of over 550 of the donors, most TCR beta V segments were observed in productive rearrangements about 87% or about 30% of the time, broadly matching IMGT annotations. HLA typing was unavailable for some donors at each locus, so association tests used only the typed subset. A later analysis found that most CMV-associated TCR beta chains appeared HLA-restricted, with HLA associations seemingly driven largely by CMV exposure. Across donors, most TCR sequences were observed very rarely, whereas some public TCRs were present in many individuals.

CDR1 LGHNA and CDR2 YSLEER were looked up in the germline V gene. The CDR3 numbers 15 residues from cysteine through phenylalanine. Only CDR3 DNA is held: 45 bases, read in frame from base 1. The sequence was obtained from a human donor in good health. The specimen sequenced was PBMCs. The chain links TRBV4-3 with TRBJ2-5; too little of a D gene remains to name it. The J call is doubtful: the DNA matches TRBJ2-7 better. The CDR3: CASSQDLSPPYEQYF. At the DNA level, the sequence is TGCGCCAGCAGCCAAGATCTTAGCCCACCTTACGAGCAGTACTTC.